A selection of T cell receptor beta chains follows, all from one sample in a study of CD8+ T cells in alopecia areata. Repertoires were generated with immunoSEQ multiplex PCR, while TCRdb's copy carries only in-frame clones and drops some. The table includes under 150,000 clones, around 56% detected once. The sequences come from CD4+ T cells sorted from blood, collected at week 4, from a patient treated with tofacitinib. Receptor source: a human donor with alopecia areata. Each CDR3 is given with its conserved first and last residue. The D gene is left open where the match is weak. Not every row has a clone size; where given, it reads once, few, many or a size class.

abundance: NA
j_gene: TRBJ1-1
v_gene: TRBV7-9
d_gene: NA
CDR3aa: CASSPRTDFTEAFF
CDR3nt: TGTGCCAGCAGCCCGAGGACAGATTTCACTGAAGCTTTCTTT

abundance: NA
j_gene: TRBJ1-2
v_gene: TRBV18
d_gene: NA
CDR3aa: CASSPNGPTTLANYGYTF
CDR3nt: TGTGCCAGCTCACCAAACGGACCGACGACGTTAGCTAACTATGGCTACACCTTC

abundance: NA
j_gene: TRBJ1-5
v_gene: TRBV30
d_gene: NA
CDR3aa: CAWSRSRSSQPQHF
CDR3nt: TGTGCCTGGTCTCGGAGCAGGAGTAGTCAGCCCCAGCATTTT

abundance: few
j_gene: TRBJ2-7
v_gene: TRBV14
d_gene: NA
CDR3aa: CASSPTTPTGAYEQYF
CDR3nt: TGTGCCAGCAGCCCAACAACTCCTACGGGGGCCTACGAGCAGTACTTC

abundance: once
j_gene: TRBJ2-7
v_gene: TRBV29-1
d_gene: NA
CDR3aa: CSSLSGSYEQYF
CDR3nt: TGCAGCTCCCTTTCAGGGAGCTACGAGCAGTACTTC

abundance: NA
j_gene: TRBJ2-6
v_gene: TRBV6-5
d_gene: NA
CDR3aa: CATRTGTLNVLTF
CDR3nt: TGTGCCACCCGGACCGGGACACTCAACGTCCTGACTTTC

abundance: NA
j_gene: TRBJ2-6
v_gene: TRBV6-1
d_gene: NA
CDR3aa: CASSVSFSGANVLTF
CDR3nt: TGTGCCAGCAGTGTGAGTTTCTCTGGGGCCAACGTCCTGACTTTC

abundance: NA
j_gene: TRBJ2-1
v_gene: TRBV18
d_gene: NA
CDR3aa: CASSRQTNEQFF
CDR3nt: TGTGCCAGCTCACGACAAACCAATGAGCAGTTCTTC

abundance: NA
j_gene: TRBJ2-6
v_gene: TRBV23-1
d_gene: NA
CDR3aa: CASSQSWYSRPGANVLTF
CDR3nt: TGCGCCAGCAGTCAAAGTTGGTACAGCAGACCCGGGGCCAACGTCCTGACTTTC

abundance: once
j_gene: TRBJ2-3
v_gene: TRBV9
d_gene: NA
CDR3aa: CASSVRQSLGTQYF
CDR3nt: TGTGCCAGCAGCGTCAGACAGTCTTTAGGTACGCAGTATTTT

abundance: NA
j_gene: TRBJ1-5
v_gene: TRBV29-1
d_gene: TRBD1
CDR3aa: CSVAGQGMQPQHF
CDR3nt: TGCAGCGTTGCGGGACAGGGGATGCAGCCCCAGCATTTT

abundance: NA
j_gene: TRBJ1-4
v_gene: TRBV18
d_gene: NA
CDR3aa: CASSGTASNEKLFF
CDR3nt: TGTGCCAGCTCAGGCACAGCTTCCAATGAAAAACTGTTTTTT

abundance: few
j_gene: TRBJ1-5
v_gene: TRBV29-1
d_gene: NA
CDR3aa: CSVSGGPNQPQHF
CDR3nt: TGCAGCGTTAGCGGGGGCCCCAATCAGCCCCAGCATTTT

abundance: NA
j_gene: TRBJ1-1
v_gene: TRBV15
d_gene: NA
CDR3aa: CATSRDGAGQAFF
CDR3nt: TGTGCCACCAGCAGAGATGGGGCGGGACAAGCTTTCTTT

abundance: NA
j_gene: TRBJ1-6
v_gene: TRBV2
d_gene: NA
CDR3aa: CASSEIGGGFGSPLHF
CDR3nt: TGTGCCAGCAGTGAAATTGGCGGGGGCTTTGGCTCACCCCTCCACTTT

abundance: few
j_gene: TRBJ2-1
v_gene: TRBV6-5
d_gene: TRBD2
CDR3aa: CASSSQTSDEQFF
CDR3nt: TGTGCCAGCAGTTCCCAGACTAGCGATGAGCAGTTCTTC

abundance: NA
j_gene: TRBJ1-2
v_gene: TRBV4-1
d_gene: TRBD1
CDR3aa: CASSQATGGGIYGYTF
CDR3nt: TGCGCCAGCAGCCAGGCTACAGGGGGCGGAATCTATGGCTACACCTTC

abundance: few
j_gene: TRBJ2-3
v_gene: TRBV5-1
d_gene: NA
CDR3aa: CASAQPGRSTDTQYF
CDR3nt: TGCGCCAGCGCTCAACCGGGACGGAGCACAGATACGCAGTATTTT

abundance: few
j_gene: TRBJ1-5
v_gene: TRBV7-9
d_gene: NA
CDR3aa: CASSLWPDRSNQPQHF
CDR3nt: TGTGCCAGCAGCTTATGGCCGGACCGGTCCAATCAGCCCCAGCATTTT

abundance: few
j_gene: TRBJ2-5
v_gene: TRBV4-1
d_gene: NA
CDR3aa: CASRRVAPGETQYF
CDR3nt: TGCGCCAGCAGAAGGGTAGCGCCGGGAGAGACCCAGTACTTC

abundance: NA
j_gene: TRBJ2-7
v_gene: TRBV7-9
d_gene: NA
CDR3aa: CASSSTGWDSYEQYF
CDR3nt: TGTGCCAGCAGCTCCACAGGGTGGGACTCCTACGAGCAGTACTTC

abundance: NA
j_gene: TRBJ1-3
v_gene: TRBV4-1
d_gene: NA
CDR3aa: CASSHPGRQTGNTIYF
CDR3nt: TGCGCCAGCAGCCACCCAGGACGGCAGACTGGAAACACCATATATTTT

abundance: NA
j_gene: TRBJ2-6
v_gene: TRBV2
d_gene: NA
CDR3aa: CASTPRLAHLAGGANVLTF
CDR3nt: TGTGCCAGCACCCCCAGGCTAGCGCACCTGGCGGGAGGGGCCAACGTCCTGACTTTC

abundance: NA
j_gene: TRBJ1-1
v_gene: TRBV11-2
d_gene: NA
CDR3aa: CASSPNRDRNTEAFF
CDR3nt: TGTGCCAGCAGCCCAAACCGGGACCGCAACACTGAAGCTTTCTTT

abundance: NA
j_gene: TRBJ2-4
v_gene: TRBV29-1
d_gene: TRBD1
CDR3aa: CSVEDQGQGLQYF
CDR3nt: TGCAGCGTTGAAGATCAAGGACAGGGTTTGCAGTACTTC

abundance: many
j_gene: TRBJ2-1
v_gene: TRBV5-1
d_gene: NA
CDR3aa: CASSLVSNPYNEQFF
CDR3nt: TGCGCCAGCAGCTTGGTGTCAAACCCATACAATGAGCAGTTCTTC

abundance: NA
j_gene: TRBJ2-2
v_gene: TRBV7-6
d_gene: NA
CDR3aa: CASSPQSVRTGELFF
CDR3nt: TGTGCCAGCAGCCCCCAAAGCGTAAGAACCGGGGAGCTGTTTTTT

abundance: once
j_gene: TRBJ1-1
v_gene: TRBV30
d_gene: NA
CDR3aa: CAWGREDTEAFF
CDR3nt: TGTGCCTGGGGACGGGAAGACACTGAAGCTTTCTTT

abundance: NA
j_gene: TRBJ1-5
v_gene: TRBV29-1
d_gene: TRBD1
CDR3aa: CSVRQGGNQPQHF
CDR3nt: TGCAGCGTTAGACAGGGGGGAAATCAGCCCCAGCATTTT

abundance: NA
j_gene: TRBJ1-4
v_gene: TRBV5-4
d_gene: NA
CDR3aa: CASSSSVSMDEKLFF
CDR3nt: TGTGCCAGCAGCTCCAGTGTCTCTATGGATGAAAAACTGTTTTTT

abundance: NA
j_gene: TRBJ1-1
v_gene: TRBV5-1
d_gene: TRBD1
CDR3aa: CASSARTGGSEAFF
CDR3nt: TGCGCCAGCAGCGCTCGGACAGGGGGCTCTGAAGCTTTCTTT

abundance: NA
j_gene: TRBJ2-2
v_gene: TRBV4-1
d_gene: TRBD1
CDR3aa: CASSHGTGGSGELFF
CDR3nt: TGCGCCAGCAGCCACGGGACAGGGGGCAGCGGGGAGCTGTTTTTT

abundance: few
j_gene: TRBJ1-1
v_gene: TRBV29-1
d_gene: TRBD1
CDR3aa: CSATGAANTEAFF
CDR3nt: TGCAGCGCTACAGGGGCGGCGAACACTGAAGCTTTCTTT

abundance: NA
j_gene: TRBJ2-6
v_gene: TRBV19
d_gene: NA
CDR3aa: CASSILRGSGANVLTF
CDR3nt: TGTGCCAGTAGTATTTTGAGGGGCTCTGGGGCCAACGTCCTGACTTTC

abundance: few
j_gene: TRBJ1-2
v_gene: TRBV20-1
d_gene: NA
CDR3aa: CSTVDPYGYTF
CDR3nt: TGCAGTACGGTCGATCCCTATGGCTACACCTTC

abundance: NA
j_gene: TRBJ1-1
v_gene: TRBV14
d_gene: NA
CDR3aa: CASSLHSGGNTEAFF
CDR3nt: TGTGCCAGCAGCCTTCACTCAGGAGGGAACACTGAAGCTTTCTTT

abundance: NA
j_gene: TRBJ1-1
v_gene: TRBV29-1
d_gene: NA
CDR3aa: CSVDPLGGTEAFF
CDR3nt: TGCAGCGTTGATCCCTTGGGGGGGACTGAAGCTTTCTTT

abundance: few
j_gene: TRBJ1-4
v_gene: TRBV7-9
d_gene: TRBD1
CDR3aa: CASSLATGQGEKLFF
CDR3nt: TGTGCCAGCAGCTTAGCAACGGGACAGGGTGAAAAACTGTTTTTT

abundance: NA
j_gene: TRBJ2-2
v_gene: TRBV2
d_gene: NA
CDR3aa: CASSEYGTGELFF
CDR3nt: TGTGCCAGCAGTGAATATGGCACCGGGGAGCTGTTTTTT

abundance: few
j_gene: TRBJ1-1
v_gene: TRBV5-1
d_gene: NA
CDR3aa: CASSSIQATEAFF
CDR3nt: TGCGCCAGCAGCTCTATTCAGGCCACTGAAGCTTTCTTT

abundance: many
j_gene: TRBJ2-7
v_gene: TRBV29-1
d_gene: TRBD2
CDR3aa: CSVESQGGTYEQYF
CDR3nt: TGCAGCGTTGAGTCTCAGGGAGGGACCTACGAGCAGTACTTC

abundance: NA
j_gene: TRBJ2-7
v_gene: TRBV7-2
d_gene: NA
CDR3aa: CASSLRLGSSYEQYF
CDR3nt: TGTGCCAGCAGCCTAAGACTAGGCAGCTCCTACGAGCAGTACTTC

abundance: few
j_gene: TRBJ2-1
v_gene: TRBV5-6
d_gene: NA
CDR3aa: CASSPDGAYYNEQFF
CDR3nt: TGTGCCAGCAGCCCCGACGGGGCGTACTACAATGAGCAGTTCTTC

abundance: NA
j_gene: TRBJ2-1
v_gene: TRBV27
d_gene: TRBD1
CDR3aa: CASRRQGSYNEQFF
CDR3nt: TGTGCCAGCAGGAGACAGGGGTCCTACAATGAGCAGTTCTTC

abundance: NA
j_gene: TRBJ2-6
v_gene: TRBV25-1
d_gene: NA
CDR3aa: CASSEQGSGANVLTF
CDR3nt: TGTGCCAGCAGTGAACAGGGCTCTGGGGCCAACGTCCTGACTTTC

abundance: NA
j_gene: TRBJ2-2
v_gene: TRBV30
d_gene: NA
CDR3aa: CAWSRGLDTGELFF
CDR3nt: TGTGCCTGGAGTAGGGGTTTGGACACCGGGGAGCTGTTTTTT

abundance: NA
j_gene: TRBJ1-6
v_gene: TRBV30
d_gene: NA
CDR3aa: CAWSVVGAGSPLHF
CDR3nt: TGTGCCTGGAGTGTTGTGGGGGCCGGATCACCCCTCCACTTT

abundance: NA
j_gene: TRBJ2-7
v_gene: TRBV5-6
d_gene: NA
CDR3aa: CASSSLTGTANSYEQYF
CDR3nt: TGTGCCAGCAGCTCCCTGACCGGGACCGCGAACTCCTACGAGCAGTACTTC

abundance: NA
j_gene: TRBJ1-2
v_gene: TRBV10-3
d_gene: TRBD1
CDR3aa: CAISLGTGANYGYTF
CDR3nt: TGTGCCATCAGTTTAGGGACAGGGGCGAACTATGGCTACACCTTC

abundance: NA
j_gene: TRBJ2-7
v_gene: TRBV7-2
d_gene: NA
CDR3aa: CASRPPVERRQYF
CDR3nt: TGTGCCAGCAGACCCCCGGTAGAGCGGAGGCAGTACTTC